The present TCR beta chain was sequenced within a study of cytotoxic CD8 clonotypes in ibrutinib-treated CLL. Study-level findings and limits: Baseline levels of clonality went above those of age-matched healthy donors and moved with circulating CD8+ T-cell counts.

CDR1 and CDR2 (germline): MNHEY, SVGAGI. Trimming removed 5 bases at V and 5 bases at J, with 4 bases between. The CDR3 is 10 residues long. A word on this clone: Its specificity is not known.

Sequencing used immunoSEQ multiplex PCR; TCRdb keeps in-frame clones, though not all of them. Here the sample spans roughly 160,000 clones, approximately 84% being singletons. The sequence was collected from a human donor with chronic lymphocytic leukemia. Material: PBMCs, obtained after 24 months of ibrutinib treatment. The chain has TRBV6-5 and TRBJ2-7; no reliable D call. In nucleotides, the CDR3 is TGTGCCAGCAGTGCGAACGAGCAGTACTTC. Its protein product is CASSANEQYF.